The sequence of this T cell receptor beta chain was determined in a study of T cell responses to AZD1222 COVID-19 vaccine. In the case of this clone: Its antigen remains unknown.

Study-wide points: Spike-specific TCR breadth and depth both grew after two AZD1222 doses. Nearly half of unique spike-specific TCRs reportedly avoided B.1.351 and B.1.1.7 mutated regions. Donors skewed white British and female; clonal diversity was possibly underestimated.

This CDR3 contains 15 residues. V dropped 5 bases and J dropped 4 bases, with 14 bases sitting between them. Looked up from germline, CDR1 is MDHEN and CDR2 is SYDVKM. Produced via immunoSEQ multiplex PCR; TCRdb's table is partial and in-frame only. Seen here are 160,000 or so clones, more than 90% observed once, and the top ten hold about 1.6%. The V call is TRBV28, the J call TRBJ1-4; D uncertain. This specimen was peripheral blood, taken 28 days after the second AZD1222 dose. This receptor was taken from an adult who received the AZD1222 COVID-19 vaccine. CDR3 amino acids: CASSGFRGFNEKLFF. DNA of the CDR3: TGTGCCAGCAGTGGGTTTCGAGGGTTTAATGAAAAACTGTTTTTT. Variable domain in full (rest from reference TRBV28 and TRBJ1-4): DVKVTQSSRYLVKRTGEKVFLECVQDMDHENMFWYRQDPGLGLRLIYFSYDVKMKEKGDIPEGYSVSREKKERFSLILESASTNQTSMYLCASSGFRGFNEKLFFGSGTQLSVL.